This entry lists 14 T cell receptor beta chains sequenced from one sample in a study of blood T cell repertoires in COVID-19 (dated by TCRdb to the early 2020s). The library was produced with the immunoSEQ multiplex PCR assay. TCRdb re-hosts the immuneACCESS table, in-frame sequences only. Its copies lack some clones; in the studies checked, an unresolved V gene accounts for under half of them, and the cause for the rest is not known. The sample table lists approximately 100,000 clones, roughly 84% of them with a count of one. The ten largest clones add up to 2.1% of the sample. Sequenced: peripheral blood. The receptor source for this set is a human donor in a cohort sampled during active COVID-19.

This chain joins TRBV18 and TRBJ1-2, with 8 bases identical to TRBD1. Per the germline V gene, CDR1 is KGHSH and CDR2 is LQKENI. This CDR3 region has 16 residues. V was clipped by 2 bases and J by 5 bases; unmatched bases: 10. The CDR3 DNA reads as TGTGCCAGCTCACCAATCGAGGCGACAGGGGATTATGGCTACACCTTC. This translates into CASSPIEATGDYGYTF.

The chain uses TRBV29-1 and TRBJ1-2, with D maybe TRBD1 (5 bases). Looked up from germline, CDR1 is SQVTM and CDR2 is ANQGSEA. V lost 5 bases, J lost 5 bases, and 12 bases lay in between. This CDR3 is built from 12 residues. DNA of the CDR3: TGCAGCGTTTGGGGCATCGGGTATGGCTACACCTTC. Amino acids: CSVWGIGYGYTF.

This clone occurred once. The V and J genes are TRBV5-4 and TRBJ1-2; no clear D. CDR3 length: 12 amino acids. The ends were cut back, 4 bases at V and 6 bases at J, with 10 bases in the middle. Germline V gene data show CDR1 as SGHNT and CDR2 as YYREEE (reference sequence). The CDR3 is CASSPLQDGYTF. The DNA for the CDR3 is TGTGCCAGCAGCCCCCTGCAGGATGGCTACACCTTC.

The DNA of the CDR3 is TGTGCCAGCACCCTCGGTCCTGGCTACGAGCAGTACTTC. This encodes CASTLGPGYEQYF. The J gene is TRBJ2-7, the V gene TRBV12-3 or TRBV12-4; D not resolved. The CDR3 spans 13 residues. V was clipped by 7 bases and J by 3 bases, with 13 bases between them.

The V call is TRBV3-1 (or the pseudogene TRBV3-2), the J call TRBJ1-2; 12 nucleotides line up with TRBD1. CDR1 and CDR2 (germline): LGHDT, YNNKEL (reference sequence). The CDR3 is 15 amino acids. Unmatched junction bases numbered 5, after V lost 4 bases and J lost 5 bases. The CDR3 here is CASSLPGQGAYGYTF. The CDR3 bases are TGTGCCAGCAGCCTACCGGGACAGGGGGCGTATGGCTACACCTTC.

The V gene is TRBV6-5, the J gene TRBJ1-6; 8 bases are shared with TRBD1. Losses at the gene ends were 7 bases for V and 7 bases for J; bases not matched to a gene: 9. Germline CDR1 reads MNHEY; CDR2 reads SVGAGI. This CDR3 is 15 amino acids long. CDR3 region: CASIRDRTMNSPLHF. For the CDR3, the DNA is TGTGCCAGCATAAGGGACAGGACTATGAATTCACCCCTCCACTTT.

This clone appeared a few times. The rearrangement joins TRBV5-1 to TRBJ2-7, with TRBD2 matching over 10 bases. CDR3 length: 14 residues. The junction had 6 bases not matched to a gene; V was cut back by 3 bases and J by 6 bases. The germline V gene has CDR1 SGHRS and CDR2 YFSETQ. CDR3 in DNA: TGCGCCAGCAGCTCGGCTAGCGGGAGTAGCGAGCAGTACTTC. Translated: CASSSASGSSEQYF.

The rearrangement links TRBV5-1 to TRBJ2-7; 8 positions agree with TRBD1. V lost 0 bases, J lost 3 bases, and 5 bases stayed unmatched. Germline V CDR1 and CDR2: SGHRS, YFSETQ. This CDR3 is 15 amino acids long. The CDR3 here is CASSLEWDRLYEQYF. CDR3 in DNA: TGCGCCAGCAGCTTGGAATGGGACAGGCTCTACGAGCAGTACTTC.

The chain uses TRBV6-6 and TRBJ2-2; TRBD1 matches 7 bases. Trimming removed 5 bases from V and 0 bases from J; junction bases left unmatched: 6. Germline CDR1 MNHNY, CDR2 SVGAGI (reference sequence). CDR3 size: 16 residues. CDR3 in amino acids: CASSPRQGANTGELFF. The CDR3 DNA is TGTGCCAGCAGTCCCCGACAGGGCGCGAACACCGGGGAGCTGTTTTTT.

The genes are TRBV27 and TRBJ2-7; D remains unclear. The V gene's germline CDR1 is MNHEY and CDR2 SMNVEV (reference sequence). The V end lost 0 bases, the J end lost 3 bases, and 9 bases lay between the germline ends. The CDR3 has 14 amino acids. Here the CDR3 reads CASSLSSVNYEQYF. DNA for the CDR3: TGTGCCAGCAGTTTATCGTCGGTGAACTACGAGCAGTACTTC.

The J gene is TRBJ1-2, the V gene TRBV6-6; 7 nucleotides line up with TRBD1. The germline V gene has CDR1 MNHNY and CDR2 SVGAGI (reference sequence). The CDR3 loop spans 13 amino acids. CDR3 in amino acids: CAARGGTAYGYTF. The CDR3 DNA is TGTGCGGCGCGAGGCGGGACAGCTTATGGCTACACCTTC.

This clone was seen once. The V call is TRBV3-1 (or the pseudogene TRBV3-2), the J call TRBJ2-1, with TRBD1 identical over 11 bases. CDR1 LGHDT and CDR2 YNNKEL come from the germline V gene (reference sequence). CDR3 length: 15 residues. V trimming: 6 bases; J trimming: 9 bases; junction bases outside the gene matches: 10. The CDR3 reads CASSRGQGAAGEQFF. CDR3 nucleotides: TGTGCCAGCAGTCGTGGACAGGGGGCGGCGGGTGAGCAGTTCTTC.

The chain employs TRBV18 and TRBJ1-3, with D tentatively TRBD1 (6 bases). CDR1 and CDR2 (germline): KGHSH, LQKENI. V lost 6 bases, J lost 0 bases, and 15 bases lay in between. This CDR3 is 16 amino acids long. The CDR3 region has the DNA TGTGCCAGCTCGCCAATTCAGGGGAACTCTGGAAACACCATATATTTT. Translation: CASSPIQGNSGNTIYF.

The chain combines TRBV19 with TRBJ1-1; a weak D match, TRBD1 (5 bases). Germline values: CDR1 LNHDA, CDR2 SQIVND (reference sequence). Trimming took off 4 bases at V and 5 bases at J, with 17 bases between the two ends. The CDR3 spans 15 residues. CDR3 residues: CASSRQGRVQTEAFF. The CDR3 DNA reads TGTGCCAGTAGTAGGCAGGGCAGGGTGCAGACTGAAGCTTTCTTT.